The entry that follows covers one T cell receptor (beta chain) sequence. The antigen is unknown. It was with a sample-barcoded 5' primer and a J-beta primer mix that a second PCR of about 6 to 12 cycles was run. TCRdb called the 5' RACE reads again in MiXCR, with one record for every CDR3 protein. The sample lists around 2 million distinct CDR3 sequences; around 40% were seen once. This specimen belongs to a study of blood T cells in healthy people across ages. Whole-study findings and limits: Roughly linear age-related decline in beta diversity appeared, significant by age around 38. Expanded clonotype shifts may have been confounded, as the donors had an unknown CMV status.

This clonotype was obtained from a human donor in good health. The sample consisted of blood.

The DNA for the CDR3 is TGCGCCAGCAGCCCTCAGGGGCGAGGGCAGGGAACCGGGGAGCTGTTTTTT. It translates to CASSPQGRGQGTGELFF. V and J are TRBV4-3 and TRBJ2-2; D may be TRBD1 (6 bases). V lost 4 bases to trimming and J lost 5 bases, with 20 bases between them. The germline V gene encodes CDR1 LGHNA and CDR2 YSLEER. The CDR3 is made up of 17 amino acids.